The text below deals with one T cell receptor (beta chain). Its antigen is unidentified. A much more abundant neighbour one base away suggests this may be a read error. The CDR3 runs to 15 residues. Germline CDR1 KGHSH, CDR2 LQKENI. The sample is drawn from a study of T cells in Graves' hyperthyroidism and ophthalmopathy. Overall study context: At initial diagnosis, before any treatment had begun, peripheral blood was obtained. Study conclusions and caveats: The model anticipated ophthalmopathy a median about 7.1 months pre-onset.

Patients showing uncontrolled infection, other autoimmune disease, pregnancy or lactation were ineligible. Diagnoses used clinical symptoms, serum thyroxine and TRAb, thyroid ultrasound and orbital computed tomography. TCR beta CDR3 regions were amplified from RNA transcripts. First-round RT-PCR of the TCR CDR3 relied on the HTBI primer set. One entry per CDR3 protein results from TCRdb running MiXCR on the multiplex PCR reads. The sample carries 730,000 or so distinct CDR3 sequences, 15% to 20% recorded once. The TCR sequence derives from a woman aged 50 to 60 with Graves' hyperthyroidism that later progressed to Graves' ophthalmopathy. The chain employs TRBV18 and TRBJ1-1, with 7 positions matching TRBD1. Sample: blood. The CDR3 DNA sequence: TGTGCCAGCTCACCATTCCAGGGGGTGAACACTGAAGCTCTCTTT. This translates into CASSPFQGVNTEALF.